This T cell receptor beta chain was observed in a study of regulatory dendritic cells for organ transplantation. Across the whole study: On day 6, the dendritic cells were exposed to LPS.

Points from the study as a whole: The authors noted considerable between-person heterogeneity in alloreactive memory CD8+ cells.

Allogeneic regulatory or mature dendritic cells were co-cultured for roughly five days with CFSE-labeled sorted T cells at 1:10. Produced via immunoSEQ multiplex PCR; TCRdb's table is partial and in-frame only. Among 18,000 or so clones listed, around 80% were seen once. This CDR3 region has 16 residues. Germline V gene sequence: CDR1 GTSNPN, CDR2 SVGIG (reference sequence). The germline V and J ends were trimmed by 4 bases and 7 bases, with 22 bases remaining between them. In its sample, this clone was seen once. Its antigen remains unidentified. The sequenced sample was memory CD4+ T cells from blood cultured with regulatory dendritic cells. As for subset: CD45RO+ memory T cells. The rearrangement joins TRBV30 to TRBJ1-4; the D gene is possibly TRBD1 (6 bases). The clonotype was recovered from a human donor in good health. The CDR3 coding sequence is TGTGCCTGGATGTCGTTCGGGGGCAGGTCTGGTGAAAAACTGTTTTTT. Translating gives CAWMSFGGRSGEKLFF.